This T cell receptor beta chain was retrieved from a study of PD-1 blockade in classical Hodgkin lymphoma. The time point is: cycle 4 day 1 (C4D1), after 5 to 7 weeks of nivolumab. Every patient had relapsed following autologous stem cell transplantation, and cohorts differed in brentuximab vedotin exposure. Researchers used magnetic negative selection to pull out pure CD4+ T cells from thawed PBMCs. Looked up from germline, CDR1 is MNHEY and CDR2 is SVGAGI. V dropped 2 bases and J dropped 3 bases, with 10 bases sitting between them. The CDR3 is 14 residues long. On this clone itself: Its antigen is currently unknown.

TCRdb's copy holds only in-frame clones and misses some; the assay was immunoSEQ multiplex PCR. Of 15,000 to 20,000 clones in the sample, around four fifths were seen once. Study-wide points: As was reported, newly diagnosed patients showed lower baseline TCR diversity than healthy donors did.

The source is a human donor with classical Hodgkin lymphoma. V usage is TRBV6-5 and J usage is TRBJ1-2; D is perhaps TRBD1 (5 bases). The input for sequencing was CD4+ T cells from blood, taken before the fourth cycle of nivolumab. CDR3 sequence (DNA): TGTGCCAGCAGTTACGCGGGGGTGGACTATGGCTACACCTTC. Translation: CASSYAGVDYGYTF.